This T cell receptor (beta chain) derives from a study of metastatic and nonmetastatic thyroid tumors. The CDR3 loop spans 17 amino acids. The germline V and J ends were trimmed by 0 bases and 0 bases, with 13 bases remaining between them. Per germline, CDR1 SGDLS and CDR2 YYNGEE. Through MiXCR, TCRdb re-clonotyped the PCR reads. The sample includes about 5,900 clones, around a third of them seen just once. This clone was detected only once. Each patient came to thyroid surgery without any prior treatment (of any kind). The sequenced sample consisted of adjacent normal tissue. V and J are TRBV9 and TRBJ1-3; possible D gene TRBD1, 5 bases. The TCR sequence derives from a male donor with papillary thyroid cancer or a benign thyroid nodule (not recorded which). Some clones in this sample may be carry-over from other donors' samples. CDR3 nucleotides: TGTGCCAGCAGCGTAGGAGATGGGGGTTACTCTGGAAACACCATATATTTT. Protein product: CASSVGDGGYSGNTIYF.